The rows below give T cell receptor beta chains drawn from one sample of a study of T cells in Graves' hyperthyroidism and ophthalmopathy. Via MiXCR, TCRdb re-called the multiplex PCR reads, giving one row per CDR3 protein. Of about 360,000 distinct CDR3 sequences listed, 15% to 18% are singletons. The sequenced sample consisted of blood. Source of these receptors: a woman younger than 35 with Graves' hyperthyroidism that later progressed to Graves' ophthalmopathy. The CDR3 runs from the conserved cysteine through the conserved F or W. Each record gives: D gene, J gene, V gene, clone size, CDR3 protein, CDR3 DNA. A D gene is named only where the DNA matches it firmly. A row's size may be missing; if present it is once, few, many or a size class.

>-|TRBJ2-5|TRBV7-2|-
CASSLGSLSGPVGETQYF
TGTGCCAGCAGCCTAGGATCCCTTAGCGGTCCGGTGGGAGAGACCCAGTACTTC
>TRBD1|TRBJ1-4|TRBV6-1|-
CASSTRDRGLWNEKLFF
TGTGCCAGCAGTACCCGGGACAGGGGCTTGTGGAATGAAAAACTGTTTTTT
>-|TRBJ2-7|TRBV7-2|many
CASSLAGGGHEQYF
TGTGCCAGCAGCTTAGCAGGGGGGGGCCACGAGCAGTACTTC
>-|TRBJ1-3|TRBV28|many
CASTESENGNTIYF
TGTGCCAGCACCGAATCTGAGAATGGAAACACCATATATTTT
>-|TRBJ2-2|TRBV27|-
CASHSGLRAGELFF
TGTGCCAGCCACTCGGGGCTTAGGGCCGGGGAGCTGTTTTTT
>TRBD2|TRBJ2-7|TRBV27|-
CASSPIGLGHYEQYF
TGTGCCAGCAGTCCCATAGGACTAGGACACTACGAGCAGTACTTC
>TRBD1|TRBJ2-5|TRBV5-4|-
CASSLGTGYQETQYF
TGTGCCAGCAGCTTGGGGACAGGGTACCAAGAGACCCAGTACTTC
>TRBD2|TRBJ2-1|TRBV5-4|-
CASSLTSKTSGSSYNEQFF
TGTGCCAGCAGCTTGACCTCGAAGACTAGCGGGAGTTCCTACAATGAGCAGTTCTTC
>-|TRBJ2-3|TRBV11-2|many
CASSLGATTGTDTQYF
TGTGCCAGCAGCTTAGGGGCCACTACGGGCACAGATACGCAGTATTTT
>TRBD2|TRBJ2-1|TRBV5-1|many
CASSSGLAGVNNEQFF
TGCGCCAGCAGCTCGGGACTAGCGGGCGTAAACAATGAGCAGTTCTTC
>-|TRBJ2-5|TRBV7-2|many
CASSSGSLETQYF
TGTGCCAGCAGTTCTGGGAGCCTAGAGACCCAGTACTTC
>-|TRBJ2-3|TRBV28|many
CASSTTGPRTQYF
TGTGCCAGCAGCACTACAGGGCCTCGGACGCAGTATTTT
>TRBD2|TRBJ2-5|TRBV10-2|many
CASKTPISGRGTEGETQYF
TGCGCCAGCAAGACTCCAATTAGCGGGAGAGGGACGGAGGGAGAGACCCAGTACTTC
>-|TRBJ2-1|TRBV20-1|many
CSAIHEQFF
TGCAGTGCAATACATGAGCAGTTCTTC
>TRBD2|TRBJ2-7|TRBV30|many
CAWSVQPSGRWGDYEQYF
TGTGCCTGGAGTGTACAACCTAGCGGGAGGTGGGGAGACTACGAGCAGTACTTC
>-|TRBJ1-5|TRBV30|-
CAWSFPQVGNSNQPQHF
TGTGCCTGGAGTTTCCCTCAGGTGGGGAATAGCAATCAGCCCCAGCATTTT
>TRBD1|TRBJ2-4|TRBV20-1|-
CSAPPTGVAKNIQYF
TGCAGTGCCCCTCCGACAGGGGTGGCCAAAAACATTCAGTACTTC
>-|TRBJ2-3|TRBV29-1|many
CSVVTDTDTQYF
TGCAGCGTTGTAACAGACACAGATACGCAGTATTTT
>-|TRBJ1-1|TRBV2|many
CASSVGVTGTEAFF
TGTGCCAGCAGTGTTGGGGTTACGGGCACTGAAGCTTTCTTT